This T cell receptor beta chain was sequenced during a study of human T cells and chemical hapten exposure (dated by TCRdb to the early 2020s). Concerning the study at large: For sensitization, 2% DPC in acetone was applied to an approximately 2 cm by approximately 2 cm area of upper inner arm skin. Patients additionally received weekly therapeutic DPC doses to the scalp throughout the roughly 25-week study period. Patch testing was done on the upper back using Finn chambers containing 0.01% DPC, and results were scored after 6 days according to International Contact Dermatitis Research Group standards. The patient cohort, mostly female, included alopecia areata with under or over 50% scalp involvement, alopecia totalis and alopecia universalis. Libraries were pooled for sequencing, and variation in per-sample TCR yields was attributed mainly to small differences in library volumes within the pool. In alopecia patients, the study followed how the peripheral blood TCR repertoire changed in vivo over primary and secondary sensitization to diphenylcyclopropenone (DPC), a hapten. Patient blood was sampled pre-sensitization (week 0) and at 2, 6 and about 24 weeks after DPC sensitization. For TCR sequencing, blood came from 25 to 35 alopecia patients at anywhere from one to four time points (pre-sensitization, 2, 6 and 24 weeks). General findings and caveats noted by the study authors: Compared with pre-sensitization or healthy control sets, expanded TCRs formed significantly more large CDR3 similarity clusters, which is consistent with antigen-driven responses. Patch test score was positively correlated with the number of PT1 expanded TCRs, with significance at thresholds 8, 16 and 32 but not at 4. Because every patient had alopecia, a presumed autoimmune disease, the patients' immune response might differ from that of healthy individuals. The number of TCRs above 1 in 1000 frequency did not change with DPC sensitization; there was no evidence of global repertoire structure alterations. Repeated subsampling changed both the strength of the expansion versus patch-test correlation and the threshold at which that correlation became significant.

The time point label here, explained by the study, means: patch test 2, 6 weeks after DPC sensitization. This sample's treatment or condition label indicates: therapeutic diphenylcyclopropenone sensitization with weekly scalp DPC. At every patch-test visit, the blood draw took place before the patch test was put on. Eligible patients were aged 18 to 70, diagnosed with alopecia, deemed suitable for DPC therapy, and excluded if pregnant. Total RNA was extracted from unfractionated whole blood that had been collected in Tempus Blood RNA tubes. The library was produced with RACE. Sequencing instrument: NextSeq 500. Library preparation attached unique molecular identifiers to individual cDNA molecules for quantitative, reproducible TCR counting. Each blood RNA sample was used to sequence both TCR alpha and TCR beta chains. In the source study's methods: The median number of TCRs per sample was 90,000 to 100,000, ranging from 23,224 to 690,600. V, J and CDR3 annotation of the TCR reads was performed with the Decombinator software suite. Every sample was subsampled to the same number of TCRs (28,000) for the PS versus PT1 abundance plots. TCRs were defined as expanded if absent before sensitization and observed at least eight times at the 2-week time point. TCRdb trimmed the raw reads at Q25, called clones with MiXCR and kept productive beta chains. Under each unique CDR3 protein, matching rows form one entry showing the most common genes and DNA. None of the V and J calls come from the authors' own analysis; TCRdb made them. The sample records about 350,000 distinct CDR3 sequences, roughly 6% of which are singletons. Together, the top ten hold around 6.1% of the sample.

On this clonotype: The clone's antigen remains unknown. Base qualities were left out, and no much larger clone turns up one base away.

Trimming takes 0 bases off V and 4 bases off J; junction bases not matched to a gene: 5. The CDR3 holds 16 amino acids from the cysteine to the phenylalanine. The CDR3 DNA has 48 bases and is translated from base 1. CDR1 is given as SEHNR and CDR2 as FQNEAQ, both from the germline V gene (reference sequence). This chain is built from TRBV7-9 and TRBJ2-3; 9 central nucleotides agree with TRBD2. The sample here was whole blood, taken in connection with sensitization to the hapten diphenylcyclopropenone (DPC). The origin of this receptor is a woman between 18 and 30 years old with alopecia areata. Some clones in this sample may be carry-over from other donors' samples. The CDR3 here reads CASSLATTSGSDTQYF. The nucleotide sequence reads TGTGCCAGCAGCTTAGCGACGACTAGCGGATCAGATACGCAGTATTTT.